This record concerns one TCR beta chain sequence. Its antigen is still unknown. This record comes from a study of cytomegalovirus exposure and HLA in healthy donors. Study-level findings and limits: What a later analysis reportedly showed was that an Asian-associated ancestry cluster had fewer N-insertions than the approximately 700-donor mean. A missense DCLRE1C variant was associated with V- and J-gene trimming of TCR beta chains in a later analysis, and an independent cohort replicated the association.

The V end lost 3 bases, the J end lost 1 base, and 13 bases lay between the germline ends. Germline CDR1 reads MNHEY; CDR2 reads SMNVEV (reference sequence). The CDR3 is 15 residues long. The donors (healthy individuals) were bone marrow donors. The primer mix had 60 Vbeta and 13 Jbeta primers. As originally analysed: Roughly 11 million shared chains were among around 80 million unique TCR beta chains counted in a later analysis. The assay was immunoSEQ multiplex PCR, and TCRdb's table has in-frame clones only and misses some. Clone size and the V and J calls come from that table; the DNA yielded D and trimming. The top ten clones hold 8% to 10% of a sample with 160,000 or so clones, around 80% of them seen once.

This chain connects TRBV27 to TRBJ2-7, with no clear D. Material for sequencing was PBMCs. The TCR sequence derives from a male donor in good health and CMV-seropositive. CDR3 in amino acids: CASSLSPSKSYEQYF. The CDR3 region has the DNA TGTGCCAGCAGTTTGAGCCCATCAAAGTCCTACGAGCAGTACTTC.